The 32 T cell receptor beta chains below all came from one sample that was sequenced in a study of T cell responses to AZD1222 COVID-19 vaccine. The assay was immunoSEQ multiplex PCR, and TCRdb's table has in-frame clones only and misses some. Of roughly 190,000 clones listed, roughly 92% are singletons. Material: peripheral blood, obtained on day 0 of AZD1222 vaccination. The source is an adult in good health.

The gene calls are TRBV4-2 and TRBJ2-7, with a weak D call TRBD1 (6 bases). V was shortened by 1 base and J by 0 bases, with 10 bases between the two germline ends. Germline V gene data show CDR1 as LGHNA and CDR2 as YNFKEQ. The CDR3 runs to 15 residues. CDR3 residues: CASSQGRTVSYEQYF. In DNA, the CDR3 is TGTGCCAGCAGCCAAGGTAGGACAGTCTCCTACGAGCAGTACTTC.

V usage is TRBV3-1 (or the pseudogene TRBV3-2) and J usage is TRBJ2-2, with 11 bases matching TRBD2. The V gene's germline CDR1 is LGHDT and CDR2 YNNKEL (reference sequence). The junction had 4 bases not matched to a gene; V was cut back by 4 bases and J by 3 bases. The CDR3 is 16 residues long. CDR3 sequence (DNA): TGTGCCAGCAGCCCTAGCGGGGGGACCTACACCGGGGAGCTGTTTTTT. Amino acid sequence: CASSPSGGTYTGELFF.

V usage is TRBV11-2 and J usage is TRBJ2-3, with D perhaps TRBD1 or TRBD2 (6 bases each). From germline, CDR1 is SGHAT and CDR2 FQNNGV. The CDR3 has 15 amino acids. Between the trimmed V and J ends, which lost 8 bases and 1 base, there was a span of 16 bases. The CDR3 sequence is CASAARRGGTDTQYF. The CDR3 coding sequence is TGTGCCAGCGCTGCAAGGAGGGGGGGCACAGATACGCAGTATTTT.

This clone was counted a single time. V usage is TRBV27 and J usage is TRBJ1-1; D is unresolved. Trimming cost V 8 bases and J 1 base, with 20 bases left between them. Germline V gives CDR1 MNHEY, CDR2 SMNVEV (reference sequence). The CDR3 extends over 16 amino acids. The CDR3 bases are TGTGCCAGCCAATATCCGACGATGGCCTGGAACACTGAAGCTTTCTTT. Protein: CASQYPTMAWNTEAFF.

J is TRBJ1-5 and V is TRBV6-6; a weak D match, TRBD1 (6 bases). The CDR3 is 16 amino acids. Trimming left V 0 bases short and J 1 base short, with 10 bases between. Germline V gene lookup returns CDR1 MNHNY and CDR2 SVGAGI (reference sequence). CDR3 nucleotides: TGTGCCAGCAGTTACTCGAGAGGGGGGAGCAATCAGCCCCAGCATTTT. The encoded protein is CASSYSRGGSNQPQHF.

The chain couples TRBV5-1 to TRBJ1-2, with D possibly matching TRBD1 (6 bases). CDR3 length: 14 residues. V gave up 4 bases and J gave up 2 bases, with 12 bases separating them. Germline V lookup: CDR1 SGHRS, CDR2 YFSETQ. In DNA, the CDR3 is TGCGCCAGCAGCCCGACGACAGGCAACTATGGCTACACCTTC. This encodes CASSPTTGNYGYTF.

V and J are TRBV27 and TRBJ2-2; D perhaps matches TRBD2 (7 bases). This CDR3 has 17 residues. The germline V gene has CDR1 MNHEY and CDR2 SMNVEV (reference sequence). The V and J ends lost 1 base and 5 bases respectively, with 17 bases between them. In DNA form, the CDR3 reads TGTGCCAGCAGTTTATTCCGGACAGAGGGACTAACCGGGGAGCTGTTTTTT. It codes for CASSLFRTEGLTGELFF.

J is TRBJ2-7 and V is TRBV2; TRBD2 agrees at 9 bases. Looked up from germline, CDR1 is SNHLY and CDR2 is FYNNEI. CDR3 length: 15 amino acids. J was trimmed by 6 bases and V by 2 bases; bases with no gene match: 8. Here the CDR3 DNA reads TGTGCCAGCAGTGAATGGCTAGCGGGGATGGTCGAGCAGTACTTC. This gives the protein CASSEWLAGMVEQYF.

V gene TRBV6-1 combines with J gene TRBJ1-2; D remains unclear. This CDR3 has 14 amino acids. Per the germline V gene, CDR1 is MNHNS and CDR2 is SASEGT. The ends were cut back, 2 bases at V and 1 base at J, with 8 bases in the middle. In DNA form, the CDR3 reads TGTGCCAGCAGTGAATGGCAGGATAACTATGGCTACACCTTC. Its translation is CASSEWQDNYGYTF.

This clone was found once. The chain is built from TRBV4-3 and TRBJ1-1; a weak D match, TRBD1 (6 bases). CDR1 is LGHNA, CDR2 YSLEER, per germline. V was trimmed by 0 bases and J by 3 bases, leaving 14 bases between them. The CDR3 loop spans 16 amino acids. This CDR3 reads CASSQEEQGWDTEAFF. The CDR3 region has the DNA TGCGCCAGCAGCCAAGAGGAACAGGGTTGGGACACTGAAGCTTTCTTT.

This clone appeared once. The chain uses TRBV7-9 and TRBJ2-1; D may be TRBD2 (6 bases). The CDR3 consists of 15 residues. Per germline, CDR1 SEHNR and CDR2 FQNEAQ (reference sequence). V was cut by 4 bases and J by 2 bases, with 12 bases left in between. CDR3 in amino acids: CASSYRRGAYNEQFF. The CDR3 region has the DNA TGTGCCAGCAGCTACAGGCGGGGCGCCTACAATGAGCAGTTCTTC.

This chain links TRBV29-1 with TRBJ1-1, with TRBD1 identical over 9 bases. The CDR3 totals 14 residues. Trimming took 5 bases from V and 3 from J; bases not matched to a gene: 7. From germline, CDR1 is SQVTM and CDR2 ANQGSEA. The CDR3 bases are TGCAGCGTTAGGACCGGGACAGGGTACACTGAAGCTTTCTTT. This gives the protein CSVRTGTGYTEAFF. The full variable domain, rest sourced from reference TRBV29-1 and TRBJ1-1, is SAVISQKPSRDICQRGTSLTIQCQVDSQVTMMFWYRQQPGQSLTLIATANQGSEATYESGFVIDKFPISRPNLTFSTLTVSNMSPEDSSIYLCSVRTGTGYTEAFFGQGTRLTVV.

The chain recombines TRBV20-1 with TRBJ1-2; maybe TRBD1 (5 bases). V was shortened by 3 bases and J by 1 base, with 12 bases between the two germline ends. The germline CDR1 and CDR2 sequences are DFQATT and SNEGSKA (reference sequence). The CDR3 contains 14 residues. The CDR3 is CSASIGRVNYGYTF. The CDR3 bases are TGCAGTGCTAGTATTGGCAGGGTTAACTATGGCTACACCTTC.

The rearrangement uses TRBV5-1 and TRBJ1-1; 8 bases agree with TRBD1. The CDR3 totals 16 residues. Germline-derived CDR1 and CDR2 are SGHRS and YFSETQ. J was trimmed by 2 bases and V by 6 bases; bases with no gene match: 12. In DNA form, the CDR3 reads TGCGCCAGCACCTTACCCTTGACAGGGGCCAACACTGAAGCTTTCTTT. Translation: CASTLPLTGANTEAFF.

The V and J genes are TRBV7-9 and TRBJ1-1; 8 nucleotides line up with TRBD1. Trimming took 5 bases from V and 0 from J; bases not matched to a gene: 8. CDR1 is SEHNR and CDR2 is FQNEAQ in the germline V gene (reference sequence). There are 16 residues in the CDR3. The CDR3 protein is CASSGRYRGMNTEAFF. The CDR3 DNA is TGTGCCAGCAGCGGGCGATACAGGGGGATGAACACTGAAGCTTTCTTT.

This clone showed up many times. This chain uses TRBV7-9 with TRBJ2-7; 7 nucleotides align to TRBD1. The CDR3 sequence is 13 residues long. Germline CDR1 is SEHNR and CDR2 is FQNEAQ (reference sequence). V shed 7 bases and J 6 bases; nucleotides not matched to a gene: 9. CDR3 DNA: TGTGCCAGCACCTCGCCGACAGGGATCGAGCAGTACTTC. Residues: CASTSPTGIEQYF.

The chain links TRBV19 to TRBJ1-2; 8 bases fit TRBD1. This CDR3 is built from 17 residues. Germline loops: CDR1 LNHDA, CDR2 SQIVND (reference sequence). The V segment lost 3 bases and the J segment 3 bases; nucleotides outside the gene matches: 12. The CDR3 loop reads CASSIIFWEDRDYGYTF. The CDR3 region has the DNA TGTGCCAGTAGTATTATCTTCTGGGAGGACAGGGACTATGGCTACACCTTC.

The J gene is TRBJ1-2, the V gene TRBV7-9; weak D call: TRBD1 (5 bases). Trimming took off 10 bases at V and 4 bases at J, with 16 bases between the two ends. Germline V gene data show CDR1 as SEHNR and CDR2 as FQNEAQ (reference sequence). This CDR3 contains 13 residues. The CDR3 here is CATPTEKGYGYTF. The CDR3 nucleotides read TGTGCCACTCCGACAGAGAAGGGCTATGGCTACACCTTC.

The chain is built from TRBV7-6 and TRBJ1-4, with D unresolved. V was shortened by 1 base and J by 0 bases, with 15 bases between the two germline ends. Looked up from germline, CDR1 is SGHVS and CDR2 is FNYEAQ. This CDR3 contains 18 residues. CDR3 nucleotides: TGTGCCAGCAGCTTAGTCCCCCCCTCGGGAGCAACTAATGAAAAACTGTTTTTT. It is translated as CASSLVPPSGATNEKLFF. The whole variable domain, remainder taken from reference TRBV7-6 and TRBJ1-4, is GAGVSQSPRYKVTKRGQDVALRCDPISGHVSLYWYRQALGQGPEFLTYFNYEAQQDKSGLPNDRFSAERPEGSISTLTIQRTEQRDSAMYRCASSLVPPSGATNEKLFFGSGTQLSVL.

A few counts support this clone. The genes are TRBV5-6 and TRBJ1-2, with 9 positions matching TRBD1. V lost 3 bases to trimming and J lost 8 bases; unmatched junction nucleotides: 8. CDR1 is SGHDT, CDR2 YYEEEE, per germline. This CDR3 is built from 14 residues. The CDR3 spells CASSWMTGGAGYTF. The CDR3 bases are TGTGCCAGCAGCTGGATGACAGGGGGTGCGGGCTACACCTTC.

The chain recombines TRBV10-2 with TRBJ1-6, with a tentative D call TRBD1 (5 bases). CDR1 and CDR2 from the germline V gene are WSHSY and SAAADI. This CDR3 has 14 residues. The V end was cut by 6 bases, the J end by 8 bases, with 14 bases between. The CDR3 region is CASSGGTGHSPLHF. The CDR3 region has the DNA TGCGCCAGCAGCGGAGGAACAGGACATTCACCCCTCCACTTT.

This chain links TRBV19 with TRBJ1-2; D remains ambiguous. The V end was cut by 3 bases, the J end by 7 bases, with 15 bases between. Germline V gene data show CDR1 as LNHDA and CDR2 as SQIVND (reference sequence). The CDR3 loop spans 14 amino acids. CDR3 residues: CASSIGPVSAGYTF. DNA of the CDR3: TGTGCCAGTAGTATCGGACCGGTCAGCGCTGGCTACACCTTC. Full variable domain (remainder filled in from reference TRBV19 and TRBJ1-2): DGGITQSPKYLFRKEGQNVTLSCEQNLNHDAMYWYRQDPGQGLRLIYYSQIVNDFQKGDIAEGYSVSREKKESFPLTVTSAQKNPTAFYLCASSIGPVSAGYTFGSGTRLTVV.

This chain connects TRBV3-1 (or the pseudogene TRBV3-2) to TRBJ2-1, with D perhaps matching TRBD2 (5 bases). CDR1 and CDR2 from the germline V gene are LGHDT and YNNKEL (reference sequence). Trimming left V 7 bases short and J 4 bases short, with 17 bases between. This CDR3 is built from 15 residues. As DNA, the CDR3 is TGTGCCAGCACCAAAGACGGCAGCGGATACAATGAGCAGTTCTTC. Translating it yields CASTKDGSGYNEQFF.

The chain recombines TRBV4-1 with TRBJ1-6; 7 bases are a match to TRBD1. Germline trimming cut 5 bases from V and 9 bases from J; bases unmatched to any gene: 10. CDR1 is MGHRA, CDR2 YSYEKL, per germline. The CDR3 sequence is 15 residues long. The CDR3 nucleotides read TGCGCCAGCAGCTCGACAGCGCCAGGGGGTTCACCCCTCCACTTT. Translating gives CASSSTAPGGSPLHF.

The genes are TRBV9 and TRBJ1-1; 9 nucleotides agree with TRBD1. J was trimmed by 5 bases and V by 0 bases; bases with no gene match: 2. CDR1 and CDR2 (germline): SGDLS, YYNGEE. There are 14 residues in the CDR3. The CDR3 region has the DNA TGTGCCAGCAGCGTAGGGGACAGGGTGACTGAAGCTTTCTTT. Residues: CASSVGDRVTEAFF.

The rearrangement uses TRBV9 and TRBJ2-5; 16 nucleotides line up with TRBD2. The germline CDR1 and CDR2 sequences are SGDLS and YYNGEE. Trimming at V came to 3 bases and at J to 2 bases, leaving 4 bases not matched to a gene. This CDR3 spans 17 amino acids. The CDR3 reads CASSGGTSGGGQETQYF. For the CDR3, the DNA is TGTGCCAGCAGCGGAGGGACTAGCGGGGGGGGACAAGAGACCCAGTACTTC.

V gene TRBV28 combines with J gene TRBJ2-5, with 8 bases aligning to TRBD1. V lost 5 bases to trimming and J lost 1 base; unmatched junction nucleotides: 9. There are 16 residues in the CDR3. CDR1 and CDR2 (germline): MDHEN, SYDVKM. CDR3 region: CASSDPRGQVQETQYF. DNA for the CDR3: TGTGCCAGCAGTGACCCCCGGGGACAGGTCCAAGAGACCCAGTACTTC.

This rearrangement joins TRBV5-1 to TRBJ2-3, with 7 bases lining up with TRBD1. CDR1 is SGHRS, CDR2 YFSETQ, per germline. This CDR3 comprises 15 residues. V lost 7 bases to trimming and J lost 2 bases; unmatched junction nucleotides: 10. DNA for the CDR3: TGCGCCAGCCTCACAGGGGCGAAAACCACAGATACGCAGTATTTT. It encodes CASLTGAKTTDTQYF.

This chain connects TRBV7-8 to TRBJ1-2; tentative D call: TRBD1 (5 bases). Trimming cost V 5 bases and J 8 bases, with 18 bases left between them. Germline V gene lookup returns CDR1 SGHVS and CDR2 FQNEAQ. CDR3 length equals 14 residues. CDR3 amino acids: CASSPRLQAEGYTF. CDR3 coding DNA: TGTGCCAGCAGCCCCAGACTACAGGCGGAGGGCTACACCTTC. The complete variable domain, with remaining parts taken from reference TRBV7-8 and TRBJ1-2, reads GAGVSQSPRYKVAKRGQDVALRCDPISGHVSLFWYQQALGQGPEFLTYFQNEAQLDKSGLPSDRFFAERPEGSVSTLKIQRTQQEDSAVYLCASSPRLQAEGYTFGSGTRLTVV.

The CDR3 reads CASSLGTGKKTQYF. DNA for the CDR3: TGTGCCAGCAGCTTAGGGACAGGGAAGAAGACCCAGTACTTC. V gene TRBV5-8 combines with J gene TRBJ2-5; 9 bases agree with TRBD1. The CDR3 is 14 amino acids. V dropped 2 bases and J dropped 6; count of bases not matched to a gene: 5. CDR1 is SGHTS and CDR2 is YDEGEE in the germline V gene.

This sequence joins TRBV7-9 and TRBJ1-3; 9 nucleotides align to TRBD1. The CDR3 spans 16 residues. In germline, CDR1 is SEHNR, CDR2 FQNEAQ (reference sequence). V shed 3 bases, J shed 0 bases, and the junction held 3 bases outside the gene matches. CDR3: CASSFNRGHSGNTIYF. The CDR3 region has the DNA TGTGCCAGCAGCTTTAACAGGGGGCACTCTGGAAACACCATATATTTT.

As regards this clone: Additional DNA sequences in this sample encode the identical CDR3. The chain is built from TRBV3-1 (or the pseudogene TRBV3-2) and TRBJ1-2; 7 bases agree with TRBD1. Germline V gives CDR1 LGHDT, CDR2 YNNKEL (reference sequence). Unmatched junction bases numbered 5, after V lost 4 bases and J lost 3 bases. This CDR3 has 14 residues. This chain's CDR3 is CASSPGQAYYGYTF. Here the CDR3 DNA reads TGTGCCAGCAGCCCCGGACAGGCTTACTATGGCTACACCTTC.